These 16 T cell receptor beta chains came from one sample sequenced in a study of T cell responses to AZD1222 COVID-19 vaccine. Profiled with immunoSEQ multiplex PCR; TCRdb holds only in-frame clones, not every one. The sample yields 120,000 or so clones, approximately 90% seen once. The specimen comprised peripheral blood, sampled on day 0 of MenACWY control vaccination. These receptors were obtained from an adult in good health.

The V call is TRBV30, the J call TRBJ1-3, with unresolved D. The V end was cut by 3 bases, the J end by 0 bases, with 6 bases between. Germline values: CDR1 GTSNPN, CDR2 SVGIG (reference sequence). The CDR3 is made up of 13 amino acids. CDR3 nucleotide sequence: TGTGCCTGGAGATTGAGCTCTGGAAACACCATATATTTT. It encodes CAWRLSSGNTIYF.

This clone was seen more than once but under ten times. The CDR3 nucleotides are TGTGCCAGCAGCTTATATACTGGAAACACCATATATTTT. This translates into CASSLYTGNTIYF. The genes are TRBV13 and TRBJ1-3; D call uncertain. The CDR3 runs 13 residues. Trimming removed 2 bases at V and 2 bases at J, with 4 bases between. The germline V gene encodes CDR1 PRHDT and CDR2 FYEKMQ (reference sequence). Drawing the rest from reference TRBV13 and TRBJ1-3, the complete variable domain is AAGVIQSPRHLIKEKRETATLKCYPIPRHDTVYWYQQGPGQDPQFLISFYEKMQSDKGSIPDRFSAQQFSDYHSELNMSSLELGDSALYFCASSLYTGNTIYFGEGSWLTVV.

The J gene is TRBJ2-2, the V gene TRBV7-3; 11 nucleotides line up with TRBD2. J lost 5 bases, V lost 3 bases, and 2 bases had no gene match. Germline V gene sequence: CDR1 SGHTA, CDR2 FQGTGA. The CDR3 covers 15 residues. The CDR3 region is CASSFSGRATGELFF. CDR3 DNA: TGTGCCAGCAGCTTTAGCGGGAGGGCAACCGGGGAGCTGTTTTTT.

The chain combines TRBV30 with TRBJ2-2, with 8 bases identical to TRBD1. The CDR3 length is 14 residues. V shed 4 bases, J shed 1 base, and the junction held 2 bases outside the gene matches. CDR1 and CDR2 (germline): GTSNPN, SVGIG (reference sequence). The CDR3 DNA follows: TGTGCCTGGAACAGGGGGTTGAACACCGGGGAGCTGTTTTTT. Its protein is CAWNRGLNTGELFF. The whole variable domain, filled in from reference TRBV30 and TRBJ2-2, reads SQTIHQWPATLVQPVGSPLSLECTVEGTSNPNLYWYRQAAGRGLQLLFYSVGIGQISSEVPQNLSASRPQDRQFILSSKKLLLSDSGFYLCAWNRGLNTGELFFGEGSRLTVL.

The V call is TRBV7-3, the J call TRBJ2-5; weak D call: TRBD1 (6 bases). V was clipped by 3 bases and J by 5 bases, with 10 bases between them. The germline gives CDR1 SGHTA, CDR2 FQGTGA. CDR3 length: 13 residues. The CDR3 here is CASSFQGSETQYF. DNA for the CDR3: TGTGCCAGCAGCTTTCAGGGGAGTGAGACCCAGTACTTC.

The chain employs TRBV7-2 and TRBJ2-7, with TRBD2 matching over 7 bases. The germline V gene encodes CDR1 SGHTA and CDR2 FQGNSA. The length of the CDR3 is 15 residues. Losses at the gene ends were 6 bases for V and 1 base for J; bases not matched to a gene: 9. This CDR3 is CASSLISGLSYEQYF. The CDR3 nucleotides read TGTGCCAGCAGTTTGATTAGCGGGCTTTCCTACGAGCAGTACTTC.

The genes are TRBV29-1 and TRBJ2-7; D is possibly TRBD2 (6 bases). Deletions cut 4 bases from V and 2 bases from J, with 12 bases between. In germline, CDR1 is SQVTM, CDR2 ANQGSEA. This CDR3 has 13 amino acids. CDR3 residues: CSVVTAGPYEQYF. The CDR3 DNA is TGCAGCGTTGTTACCGCGGGACCCTACGAGCAGTACTTC.

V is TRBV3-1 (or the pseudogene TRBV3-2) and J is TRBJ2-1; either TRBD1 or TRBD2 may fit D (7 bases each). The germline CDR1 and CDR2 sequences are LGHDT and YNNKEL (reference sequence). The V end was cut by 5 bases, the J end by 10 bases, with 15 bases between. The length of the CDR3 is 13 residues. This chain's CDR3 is CASSEPGGVEQFF. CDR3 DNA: TGTGCCAGCAGCGAACCAGGGGGGGTGGAGCAGTTCTTC.

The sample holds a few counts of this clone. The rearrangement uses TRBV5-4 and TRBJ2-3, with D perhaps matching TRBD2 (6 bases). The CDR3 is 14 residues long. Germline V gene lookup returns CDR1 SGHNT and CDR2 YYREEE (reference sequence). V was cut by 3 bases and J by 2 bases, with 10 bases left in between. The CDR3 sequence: CASSSGVPTDTQYF. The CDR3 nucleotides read TGTGCCAGCAGCTCGGGAGTCCCCACAGATACGCAGTATTTT.

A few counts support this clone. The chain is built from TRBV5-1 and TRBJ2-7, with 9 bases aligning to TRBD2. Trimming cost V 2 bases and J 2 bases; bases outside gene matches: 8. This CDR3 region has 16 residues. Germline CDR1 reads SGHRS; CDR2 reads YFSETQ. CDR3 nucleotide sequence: TGCGCCAGCAGCTTAGAAGCGGGAGGACCCACCTACGAGCAGTACTTC. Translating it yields CASSLEAGGPTYEQYF.

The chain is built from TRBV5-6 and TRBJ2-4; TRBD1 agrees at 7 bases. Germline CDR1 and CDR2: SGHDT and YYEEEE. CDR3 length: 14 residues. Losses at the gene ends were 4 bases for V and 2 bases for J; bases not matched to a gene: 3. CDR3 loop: CASSQQGTKNIQYF. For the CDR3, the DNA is TGTGCCAGCAGCCAACAGGGGACCAAAAACATTCAGTACTTC.

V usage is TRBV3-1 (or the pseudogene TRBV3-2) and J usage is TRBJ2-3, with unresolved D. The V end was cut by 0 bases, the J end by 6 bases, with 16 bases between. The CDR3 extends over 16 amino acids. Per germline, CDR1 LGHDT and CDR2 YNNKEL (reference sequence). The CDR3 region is CASSQEVPREKDTQYF. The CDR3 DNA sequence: TGTGCCAGCAGCCAAGAGGTGCCCCGAGAAAAGGATACGCAGTATTTT.

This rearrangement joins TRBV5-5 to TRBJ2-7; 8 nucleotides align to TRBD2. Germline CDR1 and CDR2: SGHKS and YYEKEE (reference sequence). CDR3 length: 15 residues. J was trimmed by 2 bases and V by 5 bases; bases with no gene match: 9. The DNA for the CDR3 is TGTGCCAGCAGTATTACTAGCGGAGGCACCTACGAGCAGTACTTC. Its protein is CASSITSGGTYEQYF.

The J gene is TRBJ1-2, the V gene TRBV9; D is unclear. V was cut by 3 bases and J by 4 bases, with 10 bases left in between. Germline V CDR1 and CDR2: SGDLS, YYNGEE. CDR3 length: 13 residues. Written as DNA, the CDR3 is TGTGCCAGCAGCGCGGCCCCTACCTATGGCTACACCTTC. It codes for CASSAAPTYGYTF. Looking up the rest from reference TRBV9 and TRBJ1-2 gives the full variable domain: DSGVTQTPKHLITATGQRVTLRCSPRSGDLSVYWYQQSLDQGLQFLIQYYNGEERAKGNILERFSAQQFPDLHSELNLSSLELGDSALYFCASSAAPTYGYTFGSGTRLTVV.

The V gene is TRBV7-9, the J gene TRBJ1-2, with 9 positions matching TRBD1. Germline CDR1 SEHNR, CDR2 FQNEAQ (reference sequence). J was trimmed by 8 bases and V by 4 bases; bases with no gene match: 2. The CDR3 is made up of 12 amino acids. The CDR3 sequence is CASSSGQGGYTF. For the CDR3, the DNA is TGTGCCAGCAGCTCAGGACAGGGGGGCTACACCTTC. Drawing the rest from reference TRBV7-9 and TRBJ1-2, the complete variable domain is DTGVSQNPRHKITKRGQNVTFRCDPISEHNRLYWYRQTLGQGPEFLTYFQNEAQLEKSRLLSDRFSAERPKGSFSTLEIQRTEQGDSAMYLCASSSGQGGYTFGSGTRLTVV.

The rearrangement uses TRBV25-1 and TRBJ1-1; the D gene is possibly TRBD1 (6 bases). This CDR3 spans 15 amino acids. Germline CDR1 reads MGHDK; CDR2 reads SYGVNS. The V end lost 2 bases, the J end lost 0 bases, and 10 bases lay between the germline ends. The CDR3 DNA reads TGTGCCAGCAGTGAAGGAGGGGGTATGAACACTGAAGCTTTCTTT. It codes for CASSEGGGMNTEAFF.